The rows below give T cell receptor beta chains drawn from one sample of a study of radiotherapy plus CTLA-4 blockade in lung cancer. Data came from immunoSEQ multiplex PCR; TCRdb stores just in-frame clones and leaves some out. The sample has tens of thousands of clones; roughly 87% are singletons. The sequencing used peripheral blood, collected from a patient treated with radiotherapy plus ipilimumab. These receptors all come from a human donor with non-small cell lung cancer who had stable disease on radiotherapy plus ipilimumab. The CDR3 runs from the conserved cysteine through the conserved F or W. The D gene is left open where the match is weak. Clone size is shown for a subset of rows, as once, few, many or a class of expanded clone.

V	D	J	size	CDR3	DNA
TRBV6-1	.	TRBJ2-7	.	CASSPTGSSYEQYF	TGTGCCAGCAGTCCAACAGGGTCATCCTACGAGCAGTACTTC
TRBV5-4	TRBD1	TRBJ2-5	.	CASSPGQGAGTQYF	TGTGCCAGCAGCCCGGGACAGGGGGCGGGGACCCAGTACTTC
TRBV4-1	TRBD1	TRBJ1-6	.	CASSLAGQGDGTRSYNSPLHF	TGCGCCAGCAGCCTGGCGGGACAGGGTGACGGAACGAGGTCCTATAATTCACCCCTCCACTTT
TRBV6-1	TRBD1	TRBJ1-5	.	CASRRDRDQPQHF	TGTGCCAGCAGGCGGGACAGGGATCAGCCCCAGCATTTT
TRBV30	.	TRBJ1-2	once	CAWSVLNGYGYTF	TGTGCCTGGAGTGTACTCAACGGCTATGGCTACACCTTC
TRBV4-1	TRBD1	TRBJ2-1	.	CASSQGGQGDNEQFF	TGCGCCAGCAGCCAAGGGGGACAGGGGGACAATGAGCAGTTCTTC
TRBV19	TRBD1	TRBJ2-3	.	CASSKGAPSTDTQYF	TGTGCCAGCTCTAAGGGGGCGCCTAGCACAGATACGCAGTATTTT
TRBV5-4	.	TRBJ2-7	.	CASSLQGSAGEQYF	TGTGCCAGCAGCTTGCAGGGTTCAGCTGGCGAGCAGTACTTC
TRBV2	TRBD2	TRBJ2-5	.	CASTGLAVQETQYF	TGTGCCAGCACCGGACTAGCGGTACAAGAGACCCAGTACTTC
TRBV4-2	.	TRBJ1-5	.	CASSLSRTGMGQPQHF	TGTGCCAGCAGCCTCTCCAGGACCGGGATGGGTCAGCCCCAGCATTTT
TRBV28	TRBD2	TRBJ2-7	.	CASRGRDYEQYF	TGTGCCAGCAGGGGGAGGGACTACGAGCAGTACTTC
TRBV2	.	TRBJ1-1	.	CASSVRGSTEAFF	TGTGCCAGCAGTGTACGGGGGAGCACTGAAGCTTTCTTT
TRBV15	.	TRBJ2-7	.	CATSRDPQDVTYEQYF	TGTGCCACCAGCAGAGATCCCCAAGATGTTACCTACGAGCAGTACTTC